A single sample gave rise to the 2 T cell receptor beta chains below, sequenced in a study of shared clonotypes between healthy human individuals. Produced via immunoSEQ multiplex PCR; TCRdb's table is partial and in-frame only. This sample has roughly 2 million clones, with approximately 95% found just once. Material for sequencing was naive CD4+ T cells sorted from blood. The subset here: CD45RA+ positively selected. The receptors originated from a man aged 18 to 35 in good health.

The chain couples TRBV10-3 to TRBJ1-3; D unresolved. Trimming removed 6 bases at V and 0 bases at J, with 15 bases between. Germline V gene data show CDR1 as ENHRY and CDR2 as SYGVKD. The length of the CDR3 is 16 residues. The CDR3 coding sequence is TGTGCCATCAGCCTATTCGCGGATGGCTCTGGAAACACCATATATTTT. This gives the protein CAISLFADGSGNTIYF.

The V call is TRBV30, the J call TRBJ1-6; D gene ambiguous. Germline CDR1 reads GTSNPN; CDR2 reads SVGIG (reference sequence). V lost 5 bases and J lost 6, with 14 bases in between. CDR3 length: 14 amino acids. The CDR3 loop reads CAWAVGVGNSPLHF. In nucleotides, the CDR3 is TGTGCCTGGGCTGTCGGGGTAGGTAATTCACCCCTCCACTTT.